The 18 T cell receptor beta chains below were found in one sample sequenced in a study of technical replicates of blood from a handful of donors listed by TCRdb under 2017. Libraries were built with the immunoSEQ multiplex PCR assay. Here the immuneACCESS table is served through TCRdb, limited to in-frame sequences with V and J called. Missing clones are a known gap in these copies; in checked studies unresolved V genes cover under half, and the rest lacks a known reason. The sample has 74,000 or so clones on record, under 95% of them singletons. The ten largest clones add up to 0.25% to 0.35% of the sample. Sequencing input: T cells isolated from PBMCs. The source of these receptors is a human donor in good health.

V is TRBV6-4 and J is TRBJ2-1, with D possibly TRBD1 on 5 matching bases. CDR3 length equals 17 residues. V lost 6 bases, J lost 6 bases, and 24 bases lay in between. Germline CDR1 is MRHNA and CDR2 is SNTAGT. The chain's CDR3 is CASSTLTREQAPNEQFF. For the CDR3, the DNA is TGTGCCAGCAGCACCCTCACCAGGGAACAGGCACCCAATGAGCAGTTCTTC.

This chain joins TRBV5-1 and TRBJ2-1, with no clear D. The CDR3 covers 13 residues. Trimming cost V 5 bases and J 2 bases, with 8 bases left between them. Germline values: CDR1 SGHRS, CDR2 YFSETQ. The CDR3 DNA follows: TGCGCCAGCAGTTCTCTACCCTACAATGAGCAGTTCTTC. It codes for CASSSLPYNEQFF.

In DNA form, the CDR3 reads TGTGCCAGCAGCCTCGACAGGGGGCTAGGGACTGAAGCTTTCTTT. This codes for CASSLDRGLGTEAFF. The chain recombines TRBV28 with TRBJ1-1; the match to TRBD1 covers 10 bases. Germline CDR1 is MDHEN and CDR2 is SYDVKM. There are 15 residues in the CDR3. V shed 6 bases and J 5 bases; nucleotides not matched to a gene: 9.

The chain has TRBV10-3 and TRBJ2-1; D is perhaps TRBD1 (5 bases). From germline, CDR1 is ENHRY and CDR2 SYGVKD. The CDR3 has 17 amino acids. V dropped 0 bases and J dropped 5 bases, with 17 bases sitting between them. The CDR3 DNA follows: TGTGCCATCAGTGAGTCGAATCCCCAGGGAACCCACAATGAGCAGTTCTTC. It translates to CAISESNPQGTHNEQFF.

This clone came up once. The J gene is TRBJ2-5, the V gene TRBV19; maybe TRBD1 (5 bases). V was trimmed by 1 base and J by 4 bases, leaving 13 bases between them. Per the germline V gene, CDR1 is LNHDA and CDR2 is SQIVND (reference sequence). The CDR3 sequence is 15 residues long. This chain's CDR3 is CASSIGATERETQYF. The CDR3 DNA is TGTGCCAGTAGTATAGGCGCGACAGAGAGAGAGACCCAGTACTTC.

CDR3 nucleotides: TGTGCCAGCAGCCGCCTAGAGGGGAGGGGCACTGAAGCTTTCTTT. It translates to CASSRLEGRGTEAFF. This chain uses TRBV14 with TRBJ1-1; maybe TRBD1 (5 bases). Germline assignment: CDR1 SGHDN and CDR2 FVKESK. Trimming cost V 4 bases and J 4 bases, with 16 bases left between them. The CDR3 is 15 amino acids. Supplemented by reference TRBV14 and TRBJ1-1, the full variable domain reads EAGVTQFPSHSVIEKGQTVTLRCDPISGHDNLYWYRRVMGKEIKFLLHFVKESKQDESGMPNNRFLAERTGGTYSTLKVQPAELEDSGVYFCASSRLEGRGTEAFFGQGTRLTVV.

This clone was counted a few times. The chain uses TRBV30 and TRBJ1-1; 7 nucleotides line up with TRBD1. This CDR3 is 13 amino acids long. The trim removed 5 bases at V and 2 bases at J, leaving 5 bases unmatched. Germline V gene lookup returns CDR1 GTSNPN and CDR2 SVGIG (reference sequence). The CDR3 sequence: CAWERTGNTEAFF. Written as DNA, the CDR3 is TGTGCCTGGGAACGGACAGGCAACACTGAAGCTTTCTTT.

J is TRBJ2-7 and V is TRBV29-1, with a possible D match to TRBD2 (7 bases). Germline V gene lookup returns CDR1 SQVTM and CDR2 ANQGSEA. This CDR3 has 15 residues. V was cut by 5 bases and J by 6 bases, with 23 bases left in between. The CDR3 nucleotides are TGCAGCGTTCCGGGGGGCGGACAAGGAGGTCTCGAGCAGTACTTC. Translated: CSVPGGGQGGLEQYF.

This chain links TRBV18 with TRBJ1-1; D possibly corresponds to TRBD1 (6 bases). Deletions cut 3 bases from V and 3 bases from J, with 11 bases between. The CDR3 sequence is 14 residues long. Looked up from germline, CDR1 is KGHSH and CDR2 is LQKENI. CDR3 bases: TGTGCCAGCTCACCGACCCCAGGGGACACTGAAGCTTTCTTT. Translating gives CASSPTPGDTEAFF. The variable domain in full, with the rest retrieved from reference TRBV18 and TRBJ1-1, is NAGVMQNPRHLVRRRGQEARLRCSPMKGHSHVYWYRQLPEEGLKFMVYLQKENIIDESGMPKERFSAEFPKEGPSILRIQQVVRGDSAAYFCASSPTPGDTEAFFGQGTRLTVV.

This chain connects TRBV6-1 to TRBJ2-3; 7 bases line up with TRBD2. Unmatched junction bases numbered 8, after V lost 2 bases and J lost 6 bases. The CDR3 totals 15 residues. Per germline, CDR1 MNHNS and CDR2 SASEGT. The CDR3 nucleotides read TGTGCCAGCAGTGAAAATTTGCTAGCGGTGGATACGCAGTATTTT. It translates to CASSENLLAVDTQYF.

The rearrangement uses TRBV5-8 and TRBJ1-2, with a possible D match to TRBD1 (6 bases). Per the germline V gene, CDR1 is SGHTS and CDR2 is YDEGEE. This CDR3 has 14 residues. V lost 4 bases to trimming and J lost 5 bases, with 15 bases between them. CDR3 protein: CASSLGDTRYGYTF. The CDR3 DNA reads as TGTGCCAGCAGCCTGGGGGACACCCGATATGGCTACACCTTC.

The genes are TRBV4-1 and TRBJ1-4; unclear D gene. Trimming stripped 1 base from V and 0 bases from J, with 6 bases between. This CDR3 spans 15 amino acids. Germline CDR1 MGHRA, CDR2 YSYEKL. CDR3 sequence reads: CASSQGTSTNEKLFF. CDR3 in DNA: TGCGCCAGCAGCCAAGGGACTTCAACTAATGAAAAACTGTTTTTT.

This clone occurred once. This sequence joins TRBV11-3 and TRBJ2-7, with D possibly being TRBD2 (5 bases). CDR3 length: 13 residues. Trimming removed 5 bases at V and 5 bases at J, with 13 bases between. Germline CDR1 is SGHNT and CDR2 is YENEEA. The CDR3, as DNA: TGTGCCAGCAGCAAAGGGCTAGCCCACGAGCAGTACTTC. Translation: CASSKGLAHEQYF.

The DNA for the CDR3 is TGTGCCAGCAGTTCCCCCTTACGGGGAGAAAACACCATATATTTT. Its translation: CASSSPLRGENTIYF. V gene TRBV6-6 combines with J gene TRBJ1-3; D unresolved. The CDR3 is 15 residues long. The V end lost 4 bases, the J end lost 6 bases, and 16 bases lay between the germline ends. Germline V gene sequence: CDR1 MNHNY, CDR2 SVGAGI (reference sequence).

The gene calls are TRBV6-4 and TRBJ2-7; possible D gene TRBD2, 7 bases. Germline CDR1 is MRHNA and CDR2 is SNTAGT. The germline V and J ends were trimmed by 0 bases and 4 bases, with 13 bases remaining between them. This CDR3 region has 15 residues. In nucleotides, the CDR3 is TGTGCCAGCAGTGACTCTCGGCGGGGGCTTTACGAGCAGTACTTC. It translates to CASSDSRRGLYEQYF.

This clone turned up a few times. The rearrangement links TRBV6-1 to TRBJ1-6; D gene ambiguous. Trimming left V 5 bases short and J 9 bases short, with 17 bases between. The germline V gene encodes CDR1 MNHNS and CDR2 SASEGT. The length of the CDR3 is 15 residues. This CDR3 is CASSPLKIFSSPLHF. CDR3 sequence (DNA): TGTGCCAGCAGTCCCCTTAAGATCTTTAGTTCACCCCTCCACTTT.

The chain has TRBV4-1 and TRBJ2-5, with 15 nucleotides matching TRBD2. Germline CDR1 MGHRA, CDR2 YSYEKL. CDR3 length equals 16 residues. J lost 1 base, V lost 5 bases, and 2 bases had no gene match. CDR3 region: CASSLGLAGGQETQYF. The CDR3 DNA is TGCGCCAGCAGCTTGGGACTAGCGGGGGGCCAAGAGACCCAGTACTTC.

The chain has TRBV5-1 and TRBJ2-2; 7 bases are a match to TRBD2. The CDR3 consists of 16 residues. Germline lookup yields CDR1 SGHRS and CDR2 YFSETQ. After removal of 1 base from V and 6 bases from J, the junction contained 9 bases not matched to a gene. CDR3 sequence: CASSLPGGKRAGELFF. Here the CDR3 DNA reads TGCGCCAGCAGCTTGCCGGGGGGAAAAAGGGCCGGGGAGCTGTTTTTT.